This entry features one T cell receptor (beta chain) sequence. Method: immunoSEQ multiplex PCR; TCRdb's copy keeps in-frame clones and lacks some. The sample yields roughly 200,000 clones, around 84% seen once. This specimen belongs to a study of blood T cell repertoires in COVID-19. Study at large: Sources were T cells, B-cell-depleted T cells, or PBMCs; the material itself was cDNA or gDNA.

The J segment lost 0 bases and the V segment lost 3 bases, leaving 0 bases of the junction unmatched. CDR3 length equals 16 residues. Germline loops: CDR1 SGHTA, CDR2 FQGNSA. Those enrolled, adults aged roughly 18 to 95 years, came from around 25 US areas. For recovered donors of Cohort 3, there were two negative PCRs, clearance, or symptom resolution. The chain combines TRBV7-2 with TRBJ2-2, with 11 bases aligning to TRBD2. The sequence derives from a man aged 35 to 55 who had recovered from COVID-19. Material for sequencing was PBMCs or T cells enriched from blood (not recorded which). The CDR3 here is CASSLTSGANTGELFF. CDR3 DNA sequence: TGTGCCAGCAGCTTGACTAGCGGGGCGAACACCGGGGAGCTGTTTTTT.